This TCR beta chain was retrieved from a study of T cell changes during pregnancy in multiple sclerosis. CDR3 size: 17 residues. V shed 1 base and J 7 bases; nucleotides not matched to a gene: 11. Germline V lookup: CDR1 MGHDK, CDR2 SYGVNS. Sequenced by immunoSEQ multiplex PCR; TCRdb stores in-frame clones only, minus some. The repertoire holds about 34,000 clones, with roughly 89% as singletons. This chain uses TRBV25-1 with TRBJ2-1, with 9 bases matching TRBD2. This TCR was recovered from a female donor with multiple sclerosis, enrolled in a pregnancy study. The sample consisted of CD8+ T cells from peripheral blood mononuclear cells, taken in the third trimester of pregnancy. The CDR3 spells CASSEFGSGGPRNEQFF. CDR3 nucleotides: TGTGCCAGCAGTGAATTCGGGAGCGGGGGGCCTCGAAATGAGCAGTTCTTC.